These T cell receptor beta chains were read from a single sample in a study of blood T cell repertoires in COVID-19. Here immunoSEQ multiplex PCR was the method, and the copy in TCRdb shows in-frame clones only, minus some. The table shows about 65,000 clones, with approximately 80% occurring only once. Sequencing used peripheral blood. The origin of the receptors is a man at least 80 years old with acute or convalescent COVID-19. Each CDR3 is given with its conserved first and last residue. Fields, in order: CDR3 DNA, CDR3 protein, D gene, J gene, clone size, V gene. The D gene is left open where the match is weak. Rows give clone size only sometimes, using once, few, many, or a class for an expanded clone.

cdr3_nt: TGTGCCAGCAGCTTAGGGGGGGTCGGCGAGCAGTACTTC
cdr3_aa: CASSLGGVGEQYF
d_call: -
j_call: TRBJ2-7
clone_size: -
v_call: TRBV7-9

cdr3_nt: TGTGCCAGCAGCTTTGGGGGGGGGTCCTACAATGAGCAGTTCTTC
cdr3_aa: CASSFGGGSYNEQFF
d_call: TRBD2
j_call: TRBJ2-1
clone_size: -
v_call: TRBV11-2

cdr3_nt: TGCGCCAGCAGCTTGACAGGGGAAAAACTGTTTTTT
cdr3_aa: CASSLTGEKLFF
d_call: -
j_call: TRBJ1-4
clone_size: few
v_call: TRBV5-1

cdr3_nt: TGTGCCAGCTCACCAGCCGGGGAGGAAGCTTTCTTT
cdr3_aa: CASSPAGEEAFF
d_call: -
j_call: TRBJ1-1
clone_size: -
v_call: TRBV18

cdr3_nt: TGTGCCAGCGGCCCTTATCCAGAGATCAGGACTGAAGCTTTCTTT
cdr3_aa: CASGPYPEIRTEAFF
d_call: -
j_call: TRBJ1-1
clone_size: -
v_call: TRBV9

cdr3_nt: TGTGCCAGCAGCCACTATAGCAAAAACATTCAGTACTTC
cdr3_aa: CASSHYSKNIQYF
d_call: -
j_call: TRBJ2-4
clone_size: -
v_call: TRBV3-1/TRBV3-2

cdr3_nt: TGTGCCAGCAGCCCAAAGCCCTCCACAGGGGCTGGGGCCAACGTCCTGACTTTC
cdr3_aa: CASSPKPSTGAGANVLTF
d_call: TRBD1
j_call: TRBJ2-6
clone_size: -
v_call: TRBV7-6

cdr3_nt: TGTGCCAGCAGCCAAGATCGAGCGGGAAATGATCAGTACTTC
cdr3_aa: CASSQDRAGNDQYF
d_call: TRBD2
j_call: TRBJ2-4
clone_size: -
v_call: TRBV4-2

cdr3_nt: TGTGCCAGCTCACCACAGAGGACAGCCCCCTCTGGAAACACCATATATTTT
cdr3_aa: CASSPQRTAPSGNTIYF
d_call: -
j_call: TRBJ1-3
clone_size: -
v_call: TRBV18

cdr3_nt: TGTGCCAGCAAAAGACAGGGGAGAGGCGAAAAACTGTTTTTT
cdr3_aa: CASKRQGRGEKLFF
d_call: TRBD1
j_call: TRBJ1-4
clone_size: once
v_call: TRBV2

cdr3_nt: TGTGCCAGCAGTGAGTCACGATCGCGAGGAGAAAAACTGTTTTTT
cdr3_aa: CASSESRSRGEKLFF
d_call: -
j_call: TRBJ1-4
clone_size: few
v_call: TRBV6-1

cdr3_nt: TGTGCCAGCAGTTCGGACTATAACTATGGCTACACCTTC
cdr3_aa: CASSSDYNYGYTF
d_call: -
j_call: TRBJ1-2
clone_size: -
v_call: TRBV6-5

cdr3_nt: TGTGCCAGCAGTGACGGTCAGGGCCGGGGGGTTATTCAGTACTTC
cdr3_aa: CASSDGQGRGVIQYF
d_call: TRBD2
j_call: TRBJ2-4
clone_size: -
v_call: TRBV25-1

cdr3_nt: TGTGCCAGCAGCTTAGGGCAGGGTACCTACGAGCAGTACTTC
cdr3_aa: CASSLGQGTYEQYF
d_call: -
j_call: TRBJ2-7
clone_size: -
v_call: TRBV7-9